Listed here are 10 T cell receptor beta chains from one sample, sequenced in a study of blood T cells in healthy people across ages. Primers used in a second PCR of roughly 6 to 12 cycles were a sample-barcoded 5' primer and a J-beta primer mix. TCRdb fed the 5' RACE reads into MiXCR, producing one record per CDR3 protein. The table lists hundreds of thousands of distinct CDR3 sequences, around 40% of them singletons. Material for sequencing was blood. Source of these receptors: a woman aged 60-70 years in good health.

CDR3 DNA sequence: TGTGCCAGCAGGAGGTACGGAAAAAACATTCAGTACTTC. It codes for CASRRYGKNIQYF. This chain connects TRBV6-5 to TRBJ2-4; D gene ambiguous. The length of the CDR3 is 13 residues. V was cut by 6 bases and J by 4 bases, with 10 bases left in between. CDR1 and CDR2 (germline): MNHEY, SVGAGI.

This clonotype was counted a few times. The chain is built from TRBV9 and TRBJ2-1; TRBD2 matches at 7 bases. The CDR3 spans 16 residues. V lost 0 bases, J lost 6 bases, and 9 bases stayed unmatched. Germline lookup yields CDR1 SGDLS and CDR2 YYNGEE. In DNA form, the CDR3 reads TGTGCCAGCAGCGTAGCTCATGGCGGGAGCGCCAATGAGCAGTTCTTC. Protein sequence: CASSVAHGGSANEQFF.

A few counts support this clonotype. This chain connects TRBV27 to TRBJ1-2; possible D gene TRBD1, 5 bases. This CDR3 contains 14 residues. The germline V gene has CDR1 MNHEY and CDR2 SMNVEV (reference sequence). V was cut by 5 bases and J by 8 bases, with 18 bases left in between. The CDR3 spells CASSQLQGLNGYTF. In nucleotides, the CDR3 is TGTGCCAGCAGTCAATTGCAGGGACTCAACGGCTACACCTTC.

The chain carries TRBV25-1 and TRBJ1-6; D gene uncertain. There are 15 residues in the CDR3. Germline V gives CDR1 MGHDK, CDR2 SYGVNS. Trimming took 1 base from V and 4 from J, leaving 8 bases between them. The CDR3 loop is CASSEWGGYNSPLHF. The CDR3 bases are TGTGCCAGCAGTGAATGGGGTGGTTATAATTCACCCCTCCACTTT.

CDR3 loop: CASSRSVENYEQYF. In DNA form, the CDR3 reads TGTGCCAGCAGTCGATCTGTGGAAAACTACGAGCAGTACTTC. This chain links TRBV6-5 with TRBJ2-7; D gene uncertain. Germline-derived CDR1 and CDR2 are MNHEY and SVGAGI. CDR3 length: 14 residues. Trimming stripped 5 bases from V and 3 bases from J, with 14 bases between.

In the case of this clonotype: Since a much larger clone is just one base distant, this may be a read error. V gene TRBV4-1 combines with J gene TRBJ2-5; perhaps TRBD1 as D (6 bases). V lost 0 bases, J lost 11 bases, and 16 bases lay in between. Per germline, CDR1 MGHRA and CDR2 YSYEKL. CDR3 length: 14 amino acids. For the CDR3, the DNA is TGCGCCAGCAGCCAAGACGAGGGGGTAAACACTCAGTACTTC. It codes for CASSQDEGVNTQYF.

The CDR3 protein is CATSRVQFMHNEQFF. In DNA form, the CDR3 reads TGTGCCACCAGCAGAGTTCAGTTTATGCACAATGAGCAGTTCTTC. The rearrangement joins TRBV15 to TRBJ2-1; no clear D gene. This CDR3 spans 15 amino acids. V lost 1 base and J 5 bases, leaving 12 bases between the germline ends. Germline assignment: CDR1 LNHNV and CDR2 YYDKDF (reference sequence).

The chain is built from TRBV20-1 and TRBJ2-7; 7 bases fit TRBD2. The end of the DNA fits TRBJ2-5 better, so the J call may be wrong. Germline lookup yields CDR1 DFQATT and CDR2 SNEGSKA (reference sequence). This CDR3 contains 14 residues. The CDR3 is CSATPGGGIETQYF. The CDR3, as DNA: TGCAGTGCGACCCCGGGGGGAGGGATTGAGACCCAGTACTTC.

The chain uses TRBV3-1 and TRBJ2-5; D uncertain. CDR1 is LGHDT and CDR2 is YNNKEL in the germline V gene (reference sequence). The CDR3 sequence is 16 residues long. V lost 1 base and J 4 bases, leaving 16 bases between the germline ends. The CDR3 DNA follows: TGTGCCAGCAGCCAAGGCGAAGCCAGATTTGTAGAGACCCAGTACTTC. It codes for CASSQGEARFVETQYF.

In its sample, this clonotype was seen a few times. The V gene is TRBV9, the J gene TRBJ2-3; the D gene is possibly TRBD2 (6 bases). The CDR3 sequence is 14 residues long. Trimming took 2 bases from V and 5 from J, leaving 12 bases between them. Germline V gives CDR1 SGDLS, CDR2 YYNGEE. The CDR3 protein is CASSVRLVGDTQYF. The CDR3, as DNA: TGTGCCAGCAGCGTTAGACTAGTCGGAGATACGCAGTATTTT.